The 30 T cell receptor beta chains listed next were all sequenced from one sample in a study of blood T cell repertoires in COVID-19. The protocol was immunoSEQ multiplex PCR, while the TCRdb copy is restricted to in-frame clones and leaves out a portion. The table has about 270,000 clones, 65% to 90% seen once. Sequenced: PBMCs or T cells enriched from blood (not recorded which). The receptors come from a man between 18 and 29 years old who had recovered from COVID-19.

The V gene is TRBV6-6, the J gene TRBJ2-7, with TRBD2 matching 14 bases. Germline V gene lookup returns CDR1 MNHNY and CDR2 SVGAGI (reference sequence). V lost 5 bases to trimming and J lost 4 bases; unmatched junction nucleotides: 13. This CDR3 has 18 amino acids. This chain's CDR3 is CASSLRGPGTSGSYEQYF. CDR3 nucleotides: TGTGCCAGCAGTCTTAGGGGGCCCGGGACTAGCGGGAGTTACGAGCAGTACTTC.

The chain combines TRBV6-1 with TRBJ1-5, with TRBD1 matching over 7 bases. V was pared by 3 bases and J by 6 bases, with 5 bases of the junction left unmatched. Germline CDR1 reads MNHNS; CDR2 reads SASEGT. This CDR3 is built from 14 residues. The CDR3 region has the DNA TGTGCCAGCAGTGATGGACAGGTTGGTCAGCCCCAGCATTTT. Protein sequence: CASSDGQVGQPQHF.

The chain has TRBV7-5 and TRBJ1-6; the table calls TRBD1, which could not be checked here. TRBV7-5 is recorded as a pseudogene. This CDR3 region has 15 residues. This chain's CDR3 is CARSLGQMDNSPLHF. The CDR3 region has the DNA TGTGCCAGAAGCTTGGGACAAATGGATAATTCACCCCTCCACTTT.

This clone was seen just once. V and J are TRBV30 and TRBJ2-3; 11 bases align to TRBD2. This CDR3 region has 14 residues. Germline V gene lookup returns CDR1 GTSNPN and CDR2 SVGIG (reference sequence). V dropped 3 bases and J dropped 4; count of bases not matched to a gene: 3. CDR3 sequence reads: CAWRVAGGPDTQYF. Here the CDR3 DNA reads TGTGCCTGGAGGGTAGCGGGAGGGCCAGATACGCAGTATTTT.

The chain links TRBV4-1 to TRBJ2-7; 7 positions agree with TRBD1. This CDR3 has 17 residues. With 1 base clipped from V and 0 bases from J, the junction kept 9 bases outside the gene matches. Germline V lookup: CDR1 MGHRA, CDR2 YSYEKL. CDR3 region: CASSQGVSTGRSYEQYF. The CDR3 region has the DNA TGCGCCAGCAGCCAAGGGGTCTCGACAGGGCGCTCCTACGAGCAGTACTTC.

J is TRBJ2-1 and V is TRBV12-5; 8 nucleotides agree with TRBD1. V lost 6 bases and J lost 1; bases outside the gene matches: 8. Germline V lookup: CDR1 LGHNT, CDR2 FRNRAP. The CDR3 loop spans 16 amino acids. CDR3 sequence (DNA): TGTGCTAGTGGAGAAACAGGGGGTTCGTCCTACAATGAGCAGTTCTTC. As protein: CASGETGGSSYNEQFF.

CDR3 coding DNA: TGTGCCACCAGTGATTCGAGGACAGGCCCCCAAGAGACCCAGTACTTC. As protein: CATSDSRTGPQETQYF. This chain links TRBV24-1 with TRBJ2-5; 7 bases are shared with TRBD1. V was pared by 2 bases and J by 1 base, with 6 bases of the junction left unmatched. This CDR3 region has 16 residues. CDR1 and CDR2 from the germline V gene are KGHDR and SFDVKD.

This chain connects TRBV19 to TRBJ2-1; 10 nucleotides agree with TRBD2. V trimming: 8 bases; J trimming: 2 bases; junction bases outside the gene matches: 12. The CDR3 is 17 residues long. Germline CDR1 reads LNHDA; CDR2 reads SQIVND (reference sequence). The CDR3 loop is CASGGAGGPGPYNEQFF. CDR3 bases: TGTGCCAGTGGGGGAGCGGGAGGGCCGGGGCCCTACAATGAGCAGTTCTTC.

J is TRBJ1-2 and V is TRBV7-9; D call uncertain. Germline values: CDR1 SEHNR, CDR2 FQNEAQ (reference sequence). Trimming cost V 0 bases and J 6 bases, with 14 bases left between them. The CDR3 contains 15 residues. The CDR3 here is CASSLATTTKNGYTF. CDR3 bases: TGTGCCAGCAGCTTAGCGACCACTACGAAGAATGGCTACACCTTC.

V usage is TRBV4-2 and J usage is TRBJ2-6; D not resolved. Per germline, CDR1 LGHNA and CDR2 YNFKEQ. V shed 1 base and J shed 4 bases, with 11 bases lying between them. The CDR3 is 16 residues long. The CDR3 loop is CASSQALGSGANVLTF. DNA for the CDR3: TGTGCCAGCAGCCAAGCTTTGGGCTCAGGGGCCAACGTCCTGACTTTC.

This clone was recorded many times. V usage is TRBV7-8 and J usage is TRBJ2-7; D may be TRBD2 (5 bases). Germline V gives CDR1 SGHVS, CDR2 FQNEAQ. The CDR3 sequence is 14 residues long. V lost 1 base, J lost 7 bases, and 14 bases lay in between. Here the CDR3 reads CASSLGTVRGEQYF. The CDR3 nucleotides read TGTGCCAGCAGCTTAGGGACTGTTAGAGGAGAGCAGTACTTC. Filled out from reference TRBV7-8 and TRBJ2-7, the complete variable domain reads GAGVSQSPRYKVAKRGQDVALRCDPISGHVSLFWYQQALGQGPEFLTYFQNEAQLDKSGLPSDRFFAERPEGSVSTLKIQRTQQEDSAVYLCASSLGTVRGEQYFGPGTRLTVT.

The chain couples TRBV19 to TRBJ1-3; D remains unclear. V lost 1 base and J lost 0, with 13 bases in between. Looked up from germline, CDR1 is LNHDA and CDR2 is SQIVND (reference sequence). The CDR3 totals 17 residues. CDR3 in amino acids: CASSIGGGQSSGNTIYF. CDR3 in DNA: TGTGCCAGTAGTATAGGCGGCGGGCAGAGCTCTGGAAACACCATATATTTT.

CDR3 loop: CASSQVTGWYTEAFF. For the CDR3, the DNA is TGTGCCAGCAGCCAAGTCACAGGGTGGTACACTGAAGCTTTCTTT. This chain uses TRBV14 with TRBJ1-1, with TRBD1 as a possible D gene (6 bases). The germline V gene encodes CDR1 SGHDN and CDR2 FVKESK. Trimming took off 1 base at V and 3 bases at J, with 12 bases between the two ends. The CDR3 is 15 amino acids.

The J gene is TRBJ2-1, the V gene TRBV5-1; D call uncertain. There are 16 residues in the CDR3. CDR1 and CDR2 from the germline V gene are SGHRS and YFSETQ. V gave up 0 bases and J gave up 0 bases, with 10 bases separating them. The DNA for the CDR3 is TGCGCCAGCAGCTTGGAGGCAGCGATCTCCTACAATGAGCAGTTCTTC. Its translation is CASSLEAAISYNEQFF.

This chain joins TRBV3-1 (or the pseudogene TRBV3-2) and TRBJ1-4; D ambiguous. V was cut by 0 bases and J by 0 bases, with 5 bases left in between. This CDR3 is 15 amino acids long. Germline V gene sequence: CDR1 LGHDT, CDR2 YNNKEL (reference sequence). This CDR3 reads CASSQDPTTNEKLFF. CDR3 coding DNA: TGTGCCAGCAGCCAAGATCCAACAACTAATGAAAAACTGTTTTTT.

V usage is TRBV29-1 and J usage is TRBJ1-5; 8 bases agree with TRBD1. This CDR3 has 13 amino acids. Germline V gene sequence: CDR1 SQVTM, CDR2 ANQGSEA. The V segment lost 6 bases and the J segment 3 bases; nucleotides outside the gene matches: 4. The CDR3 sequence: CSVRTGNNQPQHF. The CDR3 bases are TGCAGCGTCCGGACAGGGAACAATCAGCCCCAGCATTTT.

The CDR3 sequence: CASSLGQGDQETQYF. The CDR3 coding sequence is TGTGCCAGCAGCTTAGGACAGGGGGACCAAGAGACCCAGTACTTC. The J gene is TRBJ2-5, the V gene TRBV7-9; 9 nucleotides align to TRBD1. V was pared by 1 base and J by 0 bases, with 0 bases of the junction left unmatched. Germline values: CDR1 SEHNR, CDR2 FQNEAQ (reference sequence). The CDR3 sequence is 15 residues long.

This chain links TRBV3-1 (or the pseudogene TRBV3-2) with TRBJ2-7; no reliable D call. The V gene lost 1 base and the J gene lost 2 bases, with 12 bases spanning the gap. The CDR3 sequence is 15 residues long. Germline assignment: CDR1 LGHDT and CDR2 YNNKEL (reference sequence). Written as DNA, the CDR3 is TGTGCCAGCAGCCAAGGTCTAGTGGTTGCCTACGAGCAGTACTTC. Translated, it gives CASSQGLVVAYEQYF.

This clone was counted once. The chain joins TRBV7-9 to TRBJ1-2; 9 bases line up with TRBD1. V dropped 5 bases and J dropped 1; count of bases not matched to a gene: 8. Germline values: CDR1 SEHNR, CDR2 FQNEAQ (reference sequence). The CDR3 is made up of 16 amino acids. The CDR3 DNA follows: TGTGCCAGCAGCCAACCGGGACAGGGCTTTAACTATGGCTACACCTTC. Translating gives CASSQPGQGFNYGYTF. Drawing the rest from reference TRBV7-9 and TRBJ1-2, the complete variable domain is DTGVSQNPRHKITKRGQNVTFRCDPISEHNRLYWYRQTLGQGPEFLTYFQNEAQLEKSRLLSDRFSAERPKGSFSTLEIQRTEQGDSAMYLCASSQPGQGFNYGYTFGSGTRLTVV.

V usage is TRBV7-6 and J usage is TRBJ2-1; D perhaps matches TRBD2 (5 bases). Germline CDR1 SGHVS, CDR2 FNYEAQ. This CDR3 is 18 amino acids long. Trimming removed 0 bases from V and 0 bases from J, with 15 bases in between. The CDR3 DNA follows: TGTGCCAGCAGCTTAGCGCTTGGACTGGAGAGCTCCTACAATGAGCAGTTCTTC. Translating it yields CASSLALGLESSYNEQFF.

This rearrangement joins TRBV19 to TRBJ1-5; D gene uncertain. The CDR3 contains 13 residues. Deletions cut 2 bases from V and 5 bases from J, with 7 bases between. The germline V gene has CDR1 LNHDA and CDR2 SQIVND (reference sequence). DNA for the CDR3: TGTGCCAGTAGTATAACAGCAGATCAGCCCCAGCATTTT. Its translation is CASSITADQPQHF. The full variable domain, rest sourced from reference TRBV19 and TRBJ1-5, is DGGITQSPKYLFRKEGQNVTLSCEQNLNHDAMYWYRQDPGQGLRLIYYSQIVNDFQKGDIAEGYSVSREKKESFPLTVTSAQKNPTAFYLCASSITADQPQHFGDGTRLSIL.

This clone was seen a few times. The chain employs TRBV7-9 and TRBJ2-7; possibly TRBD2 for D (5 bases). Trimming took off 8 bases at V and 2 bases at J, with 10 bases between the two ends. Per germline, CDR1 SEHNR and CDR2 FQNEAQ (reference sequence). There are 12 residues in the CDR3. CDR3 in DNA: TGTGCCAGCGGGTCGGGAACCTACGAGCAGTACTTC. It codes for CASGSGTYEQYF.

This clone was detected only once. This sequence joins TRBV4-2 and TRBJ1-5; TRBD1 aligns across 7 bases. Germline V lookup: CDR1 LGHNA, CDR2 YNFKEQ. V gave up 2 bases and J gave up 0 bases; unmatched junction bases: 1. There are 15 residues in the CDR3. CDR3 region: CASSQNRGSNQPQHF. The DNA for the CDR3 is TGTGCCAGCAGCCAAAACAGGGGTAGCAATCAGCCCCAGCATTTT.

The chain joins TRBV27 to TRBJ2-2; 7 bases agree with TRBD2. The CDR3 totals 15 residues. V lost 3 bases to trimming and J lost 6 bases; unmatched junction nucleotides: 7. Germline CDR1 is MNHEY and CDR2 is SMNVEV (reference sequence). The DNA of the CDR3 is TGTGCCAGCAGTTTCACTATCCTAGCGGCCGGGGAGCTGTTTTTT. Its translation is CASSFTILAAGELFF.

The rearrangement uses TRBV4-2 and TRBJ1-1; possibly TRBD1 for D (5 bases). Germline CDR1 and CDR2: LGHNA and YNFKEQ. Trimming removed 0 bases from V and 3 bases from J, with 11 bases in between. CDR3 length: 15 amino acids. The CDR3 DNA reads as TGTGCCAGCAGCCAAGAGCAGTGGGGCGACACTGAAGCTTTCTTT. Amino acids: CASSQEQWGDTEAFF.

This clone was seen more than once but under ten times. This rearrangement joins TRBV19 to TRBJ1-5; TRBD1 might be the D (6 bases). V was clipped by 3 bases and J by 0 bases, with 18 bases between them. This CDR3 spans 18 amino acids. Germline CDR1 LNHDA, CDR2 SQIVND (reference sequence). The DNA for the CDR3 is TGTGCCAGTAGTATCCTCTTAGACAGGTACGATAGCAATCAGCCCCAGCATTTT. The encoded protein is CASSILLDRYDSNQPQHF.

V gene TRBV10-3 combines with J gene TRBJ2-6; tentatively, D is TRBD1 (6 bases). Germline CDR1 and CDR2: ENHRY and SYGVKD. This CDR3 is 17 amino acids long. Trimming left V 4 bases short and J 0 bases short, with 13 bases between. DNA of the CDR3: TGTGCCATCAGTGTCAGGGGCTCGGACTCTGGGGCCAACGTCCTGACTTTC. Its protein is CAISVRGSDSGANVLTF.

The rearrangement uses TRBV29-1 and TRBJ1-2, with D unclear. Germline V gives CDR1 SQVTM, CDR2 ANQGSEA. V gave up 4 bases and J gave up 4 bases, with 10 bases separating them. The CDR3 runs 12 residues. In nucleotides, the CDR3 is TGCAGCGTTGTGGCCAGTCTCTATGGCTACACCTTC. This translates into CSVVASLYGYTF.

The chain uses TRBV27 and TRBJ2-1; 12 bases are a match to TRBD2. CDR1 is MNHEY and CDR2 is SMNVEV in the germline V gene (reference sequence). This CDR3 spans 15 amino acids. V shed 5 bases, J shed 4 bases, and the junction held 3 bases outside the gene matches. The CDR3 bases are TGTGCCAGCAGTCACGGACTAGCGGGGTACAATGAGCAGTTCTTC. It codes for CASSHGLAGYNEQFF.

The chain links TRBV5-6 to TRBJ1-1; perhaps TRBD1 as D (5 bases). CDR1 is SGHDT, CDR2 YYEEEE, per germline. With 4 bases removed from V and 2 bases from J, the gap between germline ends came to 15 bases. The CDR3 has 15 residues. Here the CDR3 reads CASSPPTAGNTEAFF. The CDR3 region has the DNA TGTGCCAGCAGCCCTCCGACAGCCGGTAACACTGAAGCTTTCTTT.